Listed below are T cell receptor beta chains from one sample, sequenced in a study of beta chain features in type 1 diabetes. Profiled with immunoSEQ multiplex PCR; TCRdb holds only in-frame clones, not every one. The table includes 120,000 to 150,000 clones, 40% to 60% detected once. The sequenced material came from Tregs from blood. These receptors were collected from a man younger than 35 in good health. Both conserved end residues are part of each CDR3. D genes are given only for firm matches. Size tells how often a clone was seen (once, few, many) or the class of an expanded clone, and some rows leave it out.

TGCGCCAGCAGCTTGGGCGCGGACACTGAAGCTTTCTTT CASSLGADTEAFF . TRBV5-1 . TRBJ1-1
TGTGCCAGCAGCATGAGGGACTACTGGGGGACAGATACGCAGTATTTT CASSMRDYWGTDTQYF TRBD2 TRBV5-4 . TRBJ2-3
TGTGCCAGCAGTTTCGGGGGACAGGGCGCCTACGAGCAGTACTTC CASSFGGQGAYEQYF TRBD1 TRBV28 few TRBJ2-7
TGTGCCACCAGCAGAGGCCCCGGTTCACCCCTCCACTTT CATSRGPGSPLHF . TRBV15 . TRBJ1-6
TGTGCCATCAGGACAGGGGGTAGGACTGAAGCTTTCTTT CAIRTGGRTEAFF TRBD1 TRBV10-3 few TRBJ1-1
TGTGCCAGCAGCCGGGACAGGGGCGTTGTTAATGAAAAACTGTTTTTT CASSRDRGVVNEKLFF TRBD1 TRBV7-9 . TRBJ1-4
TGTGCCAGCAGCTTAGCGGTAGCCGGCTACGAGCAGTACTTC CASSLAVAGYEQYF . TRBV7-6 . TRBJ2-7
TGTGCCAGCAGCTCCTCGGCAGGCGGCTACACCTTC CASSSSAGGYTF . TRBV7-9 few TRBJ1-2
TGTGCCAGCTCACCAGGAGCGGGGCCCCTTGGGGGCTACACCTTC CASSPGAGPLGGYTF . TRBV18 . TRBJ1-2
TGTGCCAGCAGTGATGGGGGGTACCAAGAGACCCAGTACTTC CASSDGGYQETQYF . TRBV6-1 . TRBJ2-5
TGTGCCAGCAGCCAACCGGGACGGGGGGATGAAAAACTGTTTTTT CASSQPGRGDEKLFF . TRBV4-2 . TRBJ1-4
TGTGCCAGCAGCCCAATAACGACAGGGATGGGCGGCATTCAGTACTTC CASSPITTGMGGIQYF TRBD1 TRBV7-2 few TRBJ2-4
TGCAGCGTTGCTTTTCTGTTGGACAGTCCAACTAATGAAAAACTGTTTTTT CSVAFLLDSPTNEKLFF . TRBV29-1 . TRBJ1-4
TGTGCCTCTGCGGGACGCTTTCGCTCTGGAAACACCATATATTTT CASAGRFRSGNTIYF . TRBV30 . TRBJ1-3
TGTGCCAGTAGTATAAGGGGTACCCTGGCCTACGAGCAGTACTTC CASSIRGTLAYEQYF . TRBV19 . TRBJ2-7
TGCGCCAGCAGCTGGGCCATAGGGGTCACTGAAGCTTTCTTT CASSWAIGVTEAFF . TRBV5-1 . TRBJ1-1
TGTGCCAGCAGGCCTAGGCTTGCGGGGGGCTACACCTTC CASRPRLAGGYTF . TRBV7-2 few TRBJ1-2
TGTGCCAGCAGCCCGACGGGGGACTATGGCTACACCTTC CASSPTGDYGYTF . TRBV7-3 . TRBJ1-2
TGTGCCAGCAGTCGGAGACAGGGACTTTATGGCTACACCTTC CASSRRQGLYGYTF TRBD1 TRBV28 few TRBJ1-2
TGTGCCAGCAATTCAAACAGGGGGGGCGGCTACACCTTC CASNSNRGGGYTF TRBD1 TRBV2 . TRBJ1-2
TGTGCCAGCTCCCGGAACACCGGGGAGCTGTTTTTT CASSRNTGELFF . TRBV14 . TRBJ2-2
TGTGCCAGCAGCCCTCACACGGGGTCTAACTATGGCTACACCTTC CASSPHTGSNYGYTF . TRBV14 . TRBJ1-2
TGTGCCAGCAGTGACAGGGGGTCCGAGACCCAGTACTTC CASSDRGSETQYF TRBD1 TRBV25-1 . TRBJ2-5
TGTGCCAGCAGCTTAGTGGCAGGGGGGAACACTGAAGCTTTCTTT CASSLVAGGNTEAFF TRBD1 TRBV7-2 . TRBJ1-1
TGTGCCAGTAGTATTCGAGGGCCTAACTATGGCTACACCTTC CASSIRGPNYGYTF . TRBV19 . TRBJ1-2
TGTGCCAGCAGCTTATACGGGGGGGCCAATGAGCAGTTCTTC CASSLYGGANEQFF TRBD2 TRBV7-2 once TRBJ2-1
TGTGCCAGTAGTATAAGACCCCGGGCCGGGGAGCTGTTTTTT CASSIRPRAGELFF . TRBV19 . TRBJ2-2
TGCAGTGCTAAGCAACAAGAGACCCAGTACTTC CSAKQQETQYF . TRBV20-1 . TRBJ2-5
TGCGCCAGCAGCTCAGTGGAGACCCAGTACTTC CASSSVETQYF . TRBV5-1 . TRBJ2-5
TGTGCCAGCAGCGTAGGGGATAATAGCGGGATCGGGGAGACCCAGTACTTC CASSVGDNSGIGETQYF TRBD2 TRBV9 . TRBJ2-5
TGTGCCAGCAGCGGCCCGGGCGGGGCTGGGGCCAACGTCCTGACTTTC CASSGPGGAGANVLTF . TRBV9 . TRBJ2-6
TGTGCCAGCAGCCAAGAACAGATTAAGCCCCAGCATTTT CASSQEQIKPQHF . TRBV4-2 . TRBJ1-5
TGCGCCAGCAGCTTTCTGACTGAACAAGAGACCCAGTACTTC CASSFLTEQETQYF . TRBV5-1 few TRBJ2-5
TGTGCCAGCAGTTACCGACTTAGCACAGATACGCAGTATTTT CASSYRLSTDTQYF . TRBV6-6 . TRBJ2-3
TGTGCCAGCAGCTTATCGGGGGGCCCACCTGAGACCCAGTACTTC CASSLSGGPPETQYF . TRBV11-2 . TRBJ2-5
TGTGCCAGCAGTTCGGGAGGGTTAAGAGGTGAAAAACTGTTTTTT CASSSGGLRGEKLFF . TRBV28 . TRBJ1-4
TGTGCCAGCAGCTTAGCCGGGGTTGGGGAGACCCAGTACTTC CASSLAGVGETQYF . TRBV7-2 . TRBJ2-5
TGTGCCAGCAGTTTAGTACAGGGGAACTATGGCTACACCTTC CASSLVQGNYGYTF TRBD1 TRBV27 . TRBJ1-2
TGTGCCAGCAGCCTGATCCGTAGACAGGGGGTTGAGCAGTACTTC CASSLIRRQGVEQYF TRBD1 TRBV11-2 few TRBJ2-7
TGTGCCAGCAGCAAGGTAGCGGGCGGGGAGCTGTTTTTT CASSKVAGGELFF . TRBV21-1 . TRBJ2-2
TGCAGCGTTGAACACAGGGTAAGGACTGAAGCTTTCTTT CSVEHRVRTEAFF . TRBV29-1 . TRBJ1-1
TGCGCCAGCAGCTTGGCCTACCTACAGGGCTATGGCTACACCTTC CASSLAYLQGYGYTF . TRBV5-1 . TRBJ1-2
TGTGCCAGCAGCCAAACGGGGGGGGAGACCCAGTACTTC CASSQTGGETQYF TRBD2 TRBV7-3 few TRBJ2-5
TGTGCCAGCAGTTTACAGGGGGCGCGTAACTATGGCTACACCTTC CASSLQGARNYGYTF TRBD1 TRBV28 . TRBJ1-2
TGTGCCAGCAGTAAGGGACAGAGGGCCTACGAGCAGTACTTC CASSKGQRAYEQYF TRBD1 TRBV6-6 . TRBJ2-7
TGTGCCAGCAGCGCCAGATCGATAGGGGGTAAGACTGAAGCTTTCTTT CASSARSIGGKTEAFF . TRBV7-8 . TRBJ1-1
TGTGCCAGCAGCTCTTACAGGGAGGGCAAAAACATTCAGTACTTC CASSSYREGKNIQYF . TRBV7-2 few TRBJ2-4
TGTGCCAGCAGTGGGCGGACAGGGGCCTACGAGCAGTACTTC CASSGRTGAYEQYF TRBD1 TRBV6-1 . TRBJ2-7
TGTGCCAGCAGCTTAGCAGGGCTAGCGGACACTGAAGCTTTCTTT CASSLAGLADTEAFF . TRBV7-9 few TRBJ1-1
TGCGCCAGCAGCTTACGACAGTCTCATAATTCACCCCTCCACTTT CASSLRQSHNSPLHF . TRBV5-1 once TRBJ1-6
TGCGCCAGCAGCCGGGAGGGGGAAGGGGTCGGGTACGAGCAGTACTTC CASSREGEGVGYEQYF . TRBV4-3 . TRBJ2-7
TGTGCCAGCAGCTTGGTTCTAGCGGGGGGGGTGAAGACCCAGTACTTC CASSLVLAGGVKTQYF TRBD2 TRBV5-6 . TRBJ2-5
TGTGCCAGCAGCTCGGGACAGTATCAGCCCCAGCATTTT CASSSGQYQPQHF TRBD1 TRBV7-2 . TRBJ1-5
TGTGCCAGCAGTAAACCTAGCGGAACCACAGATACGCAGTATTTT CASSKPSGTTDTQYF TRBD2 TRBV7-2 . TRBJ2-3
TGCAGCGTTGAAGATAGGGGGCGCTGGGCCTACAATGAGCAGTTCTTC CSVEDRGRWAYNEQFF TRBD1 TRBV29-1 . TRBJ2-1